The 10 T cell receptor beta chains reported below all come from one sample, sequenced in a study of neoadjuvant anti-PD-1 for oral cavity cancer (dated by TCRdb to the early 2020s). The time point label on this specimen signifies: before neoadjuvant nivolumab. Libraries were constructed by the immunoSEQ multiplex PCR assay. Not all clones reach the TCRdb copy of this immuneACCESS table, which keeps in-frame sequences only. Checked studies attribute under half of the gap to unresolved V genes and leave the rest unexplained. The sample records 15,000 to 20,000 clones, around 72% of which are singletons. 2% to 3% of the sample goes to the ten largest clones. The sample was PBMCs, taken before nivolumab (anti-PD-1) treatment. The receptors stem from a person aged 35-80 years with oral cavity squamous cell carcinoma.

The chain couples TRBV7-3 to TRBJ2-3; unclear D gene. This CDR3 contains 16 residues. Trimming removed 4 bases from V and 0 bases from J, with 14 bases in between. Germline lookup yields CDR1 SGHTA and CDR2 FQGTGA. The CDR3 coding sequence is TGTGCCAGCAGCTCATGGGCGTCTTCTAGCACAGATACGCAGTATTTT. Its translation is CASSSWASSSTDTQYF.

This clone was seen a few times. The chain joins TRBV21-1 to TRBJ1-6; TRBD1, the D gene given by the table, was not confirmed from the DNA. TRBV21-1 corresponds to a pseudogene. The CDR3 sequence is 16 residues long. CDR3 nucleotide sequence: TGTGCCAGCAGCATAAGACAGCCGTCCTATAATTCACCCCTCCACTTT. Translated, it gives CASSIRQPSYNSPLHF.

CDR3 sequence reads: CASRRPGQGYYEQYF. CDR3 coding DNA: TGTGCCAGCAGGAGACCGGGACAGGGGTACTACGAGCAGTACTTC. J is TRBJ2-7 and V is TRBV11-2; TRBD1 agrees at 10 bases. Trimming removed 6 bases from V and 3 bases from J; junction bases left unmatched: 8. Germline CDR1 reads SGHAT; CDR2 reads FQNNGV. The length of the CDR3 is 15 residues.

This clone was counted once. This chain uses TRBV6-5 with TRBJ2-3; no firm D call. The V end lost 2 bases, the J end lost 1 base, and 7 bases lay between the germline ends. The CDR3 runs 14 residues. Germline assignment: CDR1 MNHEY and CDR2 SVGAGI. The CDR3 sequence: CASSYGWRTDTQYF. CDR3 DNA sequence: TGTGCCAGCAGTTACGGCTGGCGCACAGATACGCAGTATTTT.

This sequence joins TRBV7-8 and TRBJ2-7, with D tentatively TRBD2 (5 bases). Trimming took 2 bases from V and 0 from J, leaving 11 bases between them. The CDR3 totals 15 residues. The germline V gene encodes CDR1 SGHVS and CDR2 FQNEAQ. CDR3 bases: TGTGCCAGCAGCTTAAGGCGACTAACCTCCTACGAGCAGTACTTC. As protein: CASSLRRLTSYEQYF.

The rearrangement uses TRBV19 and TRBJ2-2; 9 bases are a match to TRBD1. The V gene's germline CDR1 is LNHDA and CDR2 SQIVND (reference sequence). CDR3 size: 16 residues. V shed 2 bases, J shed 2 bases, and the junction held 3 bases outside the gene matches. The CDR3 here is CASSINRGRNTGELFF. In DNA form, the CDR3 reads TGTGCCAGTAGTATAAACAGGGGGCGTAACACCGGGGAGCTGTTTTTT.

J is TRBJ1-4 and V is TRBV7-9; 8 bases are shared with TRBD1. The CDR3 length is 14 residues. J was trimmed by 8 bases and V by 5 bases; bases with no gene match: 7. Germline values: CDR1 SEHNR, CDR2 FQNEAQ (reference sequence). CDR3 loop: CASSARGLGEKLFF. In DNA form, the CDR3 reads TGTGCCAGCAGCGCCAGGGGGCTTGGGGAAAAACTGTTTTTT.

The chain links TRBV27 to TRBJ2-5, with 7 bases fitting TRBD2. This CDR3 spans 17 amino acids. The ends lost 0 bases at V and 2 bases at J; junction bases unmatched: 9. Germline values: CDR1 MNHEY, CDR2 SMNVEV (reference sequence). The CDR3 DNA sequence: TGTGCCAGCAGTTTATCATTGGGTCGGGGGGAACAAGAGACCCAGTACTTC. Translated: CASSLSLGRGEQETQYF.

Comment on this clone: The CDR3 does not end in the conserved phenylalanine or tryptophan, so this is likely a read error. The chain is built from TRBV6-6 and TRBJ2-7, with 7 bases aligning to TRBD1. This CDR3 has 15 amino acids. V shed 6 bases, J shed 1 base, and the junction held 9 bases outside the gene matches. Germline V gives CDR1 MNHNY, CDR2 SVGAGI (reference sequence). The chain's CDR3 is CASSSPPGGSYEQYS. The DNA for the CDR3 is TGTGCCAGCAGCAGCCCGCCAGGGGGTTCCTACGAGCAGTACTCC.

The V call is TRBV4-1, the J call TRBJ1-2; D unresolved. The germline gives CDR1 MGHRA, CDR2 YSYEKL. The V end lost 1 base, the J end lost 10 bases, and 16 bases lay between the germline ends. The CDR3 spans 14 residues. The DNA for the CDR3 is TGCGCCAGCAGCCAAGTGACACAGCGGGCTAACTACACCTTC. Residues: CASSQVTQRANYTF.